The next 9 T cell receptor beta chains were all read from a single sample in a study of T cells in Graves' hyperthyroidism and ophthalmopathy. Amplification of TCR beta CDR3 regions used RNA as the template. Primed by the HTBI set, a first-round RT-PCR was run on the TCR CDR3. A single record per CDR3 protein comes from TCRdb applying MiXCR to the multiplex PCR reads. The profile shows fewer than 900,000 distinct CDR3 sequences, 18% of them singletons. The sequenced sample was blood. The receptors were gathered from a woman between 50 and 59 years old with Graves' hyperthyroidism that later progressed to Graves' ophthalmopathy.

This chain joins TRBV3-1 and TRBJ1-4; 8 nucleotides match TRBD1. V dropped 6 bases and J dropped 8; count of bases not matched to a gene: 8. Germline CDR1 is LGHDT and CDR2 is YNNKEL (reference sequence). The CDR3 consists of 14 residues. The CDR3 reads CASRLDRAREKLFF. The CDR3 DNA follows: TGTGCCAGCAGACTGGACAGGGCACGGGAAAAACTGTTTTTT.

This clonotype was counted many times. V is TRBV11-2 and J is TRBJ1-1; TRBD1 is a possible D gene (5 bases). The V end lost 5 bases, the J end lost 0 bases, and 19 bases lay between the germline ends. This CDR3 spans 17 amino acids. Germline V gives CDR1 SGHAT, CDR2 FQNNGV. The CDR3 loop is CASSRDSQGYLNTEAFF. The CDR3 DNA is TGTGCCAGCAGCCGGGACTCACAAGGGTACTTGAACACTGAAGCTTTCTTT.

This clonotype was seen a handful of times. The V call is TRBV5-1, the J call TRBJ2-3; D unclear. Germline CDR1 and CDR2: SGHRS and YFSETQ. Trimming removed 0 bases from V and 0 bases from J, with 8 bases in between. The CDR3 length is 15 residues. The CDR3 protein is CASSLGWVSTDTQYF. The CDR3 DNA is TGCGCCAGCAGCTTGGGGTGGGTTAGCACAGATACGCAGTATTTT.

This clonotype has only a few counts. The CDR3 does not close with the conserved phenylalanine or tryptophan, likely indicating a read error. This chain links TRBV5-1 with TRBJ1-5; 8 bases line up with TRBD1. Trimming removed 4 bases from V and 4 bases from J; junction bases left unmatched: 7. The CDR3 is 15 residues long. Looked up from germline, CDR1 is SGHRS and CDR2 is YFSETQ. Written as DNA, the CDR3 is TGCGCCAGCAGCCCTAGGACAGGGTCTAATCAGCCCCAGCATCTT. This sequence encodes CASSPRTGSNQPQHL.

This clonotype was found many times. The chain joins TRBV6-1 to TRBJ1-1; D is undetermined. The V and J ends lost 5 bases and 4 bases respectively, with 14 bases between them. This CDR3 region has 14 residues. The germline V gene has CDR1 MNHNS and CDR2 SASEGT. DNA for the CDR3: TGTGCCAGCAGTTACCGAGATTTAGGCACTGAAGCTTTCTTT. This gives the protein CASSYRDLGTEAFF.

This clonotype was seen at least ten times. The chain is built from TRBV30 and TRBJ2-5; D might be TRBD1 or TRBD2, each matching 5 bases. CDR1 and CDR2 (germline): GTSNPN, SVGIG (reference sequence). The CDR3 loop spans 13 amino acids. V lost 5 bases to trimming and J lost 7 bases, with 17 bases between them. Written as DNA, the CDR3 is TGTGCCTGGTGGGGGACCGGGGACGGGACCCAGTACTTC. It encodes CAWWGTGDGTQYF.

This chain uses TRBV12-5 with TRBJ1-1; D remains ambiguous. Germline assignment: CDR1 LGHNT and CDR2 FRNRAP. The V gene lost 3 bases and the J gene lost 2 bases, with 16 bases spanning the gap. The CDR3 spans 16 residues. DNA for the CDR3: TGTGCTAGTGGTTTTTGGTCAGAAAAGAGCAACACTGAAGCTTTCTTT. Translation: CASGFWSEKSNTEAFF.

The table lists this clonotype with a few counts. The CDR3 DNA sequence: TGTGCCAGCAGTTATTCGAATACAGGGGTGGCTAATGAAAAACTGTTTTTT. As protein: CASSYSNTGVANEKLFF. The J gene is TRBJ1-4, the V gene TRBV6-9; TRBD1 matches at 7 bases. The CDR3 covers 17 residues. The V and J ends lost 0 bases and 3 bases, in that order; junction bases with no gene match: 7. Germline lookup yields CDR1 MNHGY and CDR2 SVAAGI.

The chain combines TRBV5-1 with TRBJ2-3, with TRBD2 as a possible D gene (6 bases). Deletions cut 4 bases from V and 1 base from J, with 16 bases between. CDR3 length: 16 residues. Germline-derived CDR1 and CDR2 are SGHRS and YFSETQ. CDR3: CASSALRAGGTDTQYF. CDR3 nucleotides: TGCGCCAGCAGCGCCCTCAGAGCGGGCGGCACAGATACGCAGTATTTT.